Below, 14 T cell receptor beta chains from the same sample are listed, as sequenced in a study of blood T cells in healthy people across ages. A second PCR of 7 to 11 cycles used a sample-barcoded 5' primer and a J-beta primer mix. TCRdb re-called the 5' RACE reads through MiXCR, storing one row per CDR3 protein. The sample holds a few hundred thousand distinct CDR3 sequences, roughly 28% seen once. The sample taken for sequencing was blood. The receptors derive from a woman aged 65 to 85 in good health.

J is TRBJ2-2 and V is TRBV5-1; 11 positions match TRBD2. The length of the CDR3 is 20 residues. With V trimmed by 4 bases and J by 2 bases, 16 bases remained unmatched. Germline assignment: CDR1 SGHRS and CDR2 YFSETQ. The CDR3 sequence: CASSPPELAGVSLNTGELFF. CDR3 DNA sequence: TGCGCCAGCAGCCCCCCGGAACTAGCGGGAGTCAGCCTCAACACCGGGGAGCTGTTTTTT.

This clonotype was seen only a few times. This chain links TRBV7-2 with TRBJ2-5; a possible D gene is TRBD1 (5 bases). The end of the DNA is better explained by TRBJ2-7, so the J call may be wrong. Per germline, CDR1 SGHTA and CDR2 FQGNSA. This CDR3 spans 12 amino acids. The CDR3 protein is CASVGATYEQYF. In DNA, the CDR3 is TGTGCCAGCGTAGGGGCCACCTACGAGCAGTACTTC.

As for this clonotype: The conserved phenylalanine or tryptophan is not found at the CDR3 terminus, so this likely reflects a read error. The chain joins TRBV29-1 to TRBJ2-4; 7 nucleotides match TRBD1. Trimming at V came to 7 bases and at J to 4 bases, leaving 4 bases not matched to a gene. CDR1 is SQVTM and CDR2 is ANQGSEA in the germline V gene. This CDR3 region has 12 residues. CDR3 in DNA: TGCAGCGCTGGGACAGAAAAAAACATTCAGTACCTC. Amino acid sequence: CSAGTEKNIQYL.

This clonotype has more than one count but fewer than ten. Here the CDR3 reads CASSLAQTPGGEQYF. The CDR3 DNA reads TGTGCCAGCAGCTTAGCGCAGACACCGGGGGGCGAGCAGTACTTC. The chain is built from TRBV7-9 and TRBJ2-5; 7 bases are a match to TRBD2. The J call may be in error: the DNA end matches TRBJ2-7 better. Germline values: CDR1 SEHNR, CDR2 FQNEAQ (reference sequence). The CDR3 contains 15 residues.

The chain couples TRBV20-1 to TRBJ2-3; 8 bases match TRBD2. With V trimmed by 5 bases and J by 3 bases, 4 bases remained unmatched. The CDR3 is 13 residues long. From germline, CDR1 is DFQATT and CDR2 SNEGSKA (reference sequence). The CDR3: CSARKRGTDTQYF. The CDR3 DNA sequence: TGCAGTGCTCGAAAGCGGGGGACAGATACGCAGTATTTT.

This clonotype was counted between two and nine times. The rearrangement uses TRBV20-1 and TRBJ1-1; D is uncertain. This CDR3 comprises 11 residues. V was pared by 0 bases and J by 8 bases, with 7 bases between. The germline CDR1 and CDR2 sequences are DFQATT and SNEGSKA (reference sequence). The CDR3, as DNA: TGCAGTGCTAGAGAAGACCAAGAAGCTTTCTTT. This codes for CSAREDQEAFF.

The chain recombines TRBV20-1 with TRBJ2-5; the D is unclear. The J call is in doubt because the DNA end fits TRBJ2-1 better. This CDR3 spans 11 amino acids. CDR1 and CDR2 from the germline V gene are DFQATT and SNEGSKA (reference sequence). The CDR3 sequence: CSALEAHEQFF. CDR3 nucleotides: TGCAGTGCCCTAGAGGCTCATGAGCAGTTCTTC.

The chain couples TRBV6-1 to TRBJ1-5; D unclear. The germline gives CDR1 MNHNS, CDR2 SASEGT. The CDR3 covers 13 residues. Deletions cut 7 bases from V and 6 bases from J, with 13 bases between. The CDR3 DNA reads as TGTGCCAGCATAACCCATAGCTCTCAGCCCCAGCATTTT. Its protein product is CASITHSSQPQHF.

The CDR3 DNA sequence: TGTGCCAGCAGAACGACAGGGTCCACAGATACGCAGTATTTT. Translation gives CASRTTGSTDTQYF. V is TRBV7-2 and J is TRBJ2-3, with 7 bases lining up with TRBD1. V was pared by 6 bases and J by 2 bases, with 5 bases of the junction left unmatched. Germline V gives CDR1 SGHTA, CDR2 FQGNSA. The CDR3 sequence is 14 residues long.

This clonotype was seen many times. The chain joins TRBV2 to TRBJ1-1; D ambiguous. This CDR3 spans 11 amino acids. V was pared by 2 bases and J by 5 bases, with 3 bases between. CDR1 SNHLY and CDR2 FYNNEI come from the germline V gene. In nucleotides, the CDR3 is TGTGCCAGCAGTGAACGGACTGAAGCTTTCTTT. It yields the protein CASSERTEAFF.

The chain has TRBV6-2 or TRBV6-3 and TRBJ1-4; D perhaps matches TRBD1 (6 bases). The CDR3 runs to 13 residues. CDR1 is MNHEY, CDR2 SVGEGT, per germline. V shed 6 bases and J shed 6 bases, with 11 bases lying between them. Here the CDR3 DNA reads TGTGCCAGCAGAAACAGGGTGGATGAAAAACTGTTTTTT. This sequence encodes CASRNRVDEKLFF.

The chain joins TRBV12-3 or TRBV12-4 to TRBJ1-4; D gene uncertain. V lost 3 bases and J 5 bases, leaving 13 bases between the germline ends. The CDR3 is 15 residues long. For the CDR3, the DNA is TGTGCCAGCAGTTTTATGTCAGGTATCAATGAAAAACTGTTTTTT. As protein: CASSFMSGINEKLFF.

This CDR3 reads CSAPTQGTSYGYTF. The CDR3 nucleotides are TGCAGTGCCCCCACGCAGGGAACTTCCTATGGCTACACCTTC. The chain has TRBV20-1 and TRBJ1-2; TRBD1 is a possible D gene (5 bases). In germline, CDR1 is DFQATT, CDR2 SNEGSKA (reference sequence). The CDR3 totals 14 residues. Trimming took 6 bases from V and 4 from J, leaving 18 bases between them.

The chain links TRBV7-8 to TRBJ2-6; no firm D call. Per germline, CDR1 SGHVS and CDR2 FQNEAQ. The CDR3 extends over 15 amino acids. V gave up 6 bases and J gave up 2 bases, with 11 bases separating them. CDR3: CASSRFRAGANVLTF. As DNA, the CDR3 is TGTGCCAGCAGTAGGTTCCGGGCTGGGGCCAACGTCCTGACTTTC. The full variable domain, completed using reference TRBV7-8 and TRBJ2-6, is GAGVSQSPRYKVAKRGQDVALRCDPISGHVSLFWYQQALGQGPEFLTYFQNEAQLDKSGLPSDRFFAERPEGSVSTLKIQRTQQEDSAVYLCASSRFRAGANVLTFGAGSRLTVL.